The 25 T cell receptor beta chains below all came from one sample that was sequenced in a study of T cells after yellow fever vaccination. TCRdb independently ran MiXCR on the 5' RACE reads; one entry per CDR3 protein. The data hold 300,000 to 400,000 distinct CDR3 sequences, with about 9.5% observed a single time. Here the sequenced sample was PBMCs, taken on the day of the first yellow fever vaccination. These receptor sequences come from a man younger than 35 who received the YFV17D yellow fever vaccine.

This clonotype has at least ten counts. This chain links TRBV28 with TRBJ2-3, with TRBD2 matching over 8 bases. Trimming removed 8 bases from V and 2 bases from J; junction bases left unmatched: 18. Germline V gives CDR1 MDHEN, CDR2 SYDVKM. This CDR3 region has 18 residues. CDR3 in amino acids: CASGRGGLRGGLTDTQYF. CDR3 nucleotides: TGTGCCAGCGGCCGGGGGGGCCTGCGGGGTGGACTCACAGATACGCAGTATTTT. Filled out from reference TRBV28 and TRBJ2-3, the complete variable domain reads DVKVTQSSRYLVKRTGEKVFLECVQDMDHENMFWYRQDPGLGLRLIYFSYDVKMKEKGDIPEGYSVSREKKERFSLILESASTNQTSMYLCASGRGGLRGGLTDTQYFGPGTRLTVL.

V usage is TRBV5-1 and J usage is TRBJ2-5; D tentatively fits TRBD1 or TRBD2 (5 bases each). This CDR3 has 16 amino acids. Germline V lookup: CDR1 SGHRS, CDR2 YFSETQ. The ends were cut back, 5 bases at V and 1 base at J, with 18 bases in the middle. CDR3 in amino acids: CASREGAGSSQETQYF. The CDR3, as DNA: TGCGCCAGCAGAGAAGGTGCAGGGAGTTCCCAAGAGACCCAGTACTTC.

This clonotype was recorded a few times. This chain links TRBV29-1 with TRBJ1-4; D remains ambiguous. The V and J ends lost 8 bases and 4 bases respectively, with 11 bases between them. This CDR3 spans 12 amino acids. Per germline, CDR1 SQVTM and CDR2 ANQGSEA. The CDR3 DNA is TGCAGCCACTCAGGAGATAATGAAAAACTGTTTTTT. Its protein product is CSHSGDNEKLFF.

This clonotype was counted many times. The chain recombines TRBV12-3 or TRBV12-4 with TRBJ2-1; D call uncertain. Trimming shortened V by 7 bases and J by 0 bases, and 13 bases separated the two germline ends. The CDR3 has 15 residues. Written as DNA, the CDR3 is TGTGCCAGCACCTCAGGAGTGAGCTCCTACAATGAGCAGTTCTTC. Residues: CASTSGVSSYNEQFF.

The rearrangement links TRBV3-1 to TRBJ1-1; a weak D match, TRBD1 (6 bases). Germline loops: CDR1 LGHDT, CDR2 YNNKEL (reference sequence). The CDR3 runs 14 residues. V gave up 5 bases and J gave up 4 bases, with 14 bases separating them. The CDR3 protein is CASSAYRDLTEAFF. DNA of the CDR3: TGTGCCAGCAGCGCCTACAGGGACCTCACTGAAGCTTTCTTT. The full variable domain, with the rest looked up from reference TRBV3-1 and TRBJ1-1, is DTAVSQTPKYLVTQMGNDKSIKCEQNLGHDTMYWYKQDSKKFLKIMFSYNNKELIINETVPNRFSPKSPDKAHLNLHINSLELGDSAVYFCASSAYRDLTEAFFGQGTRLTVV.

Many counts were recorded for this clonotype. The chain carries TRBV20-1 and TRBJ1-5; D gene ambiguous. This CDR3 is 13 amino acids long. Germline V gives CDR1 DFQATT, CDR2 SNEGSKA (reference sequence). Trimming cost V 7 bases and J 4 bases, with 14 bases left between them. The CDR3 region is CSVPSAGNQPQHF. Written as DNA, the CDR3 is TGCAGTGTTCCATCGGCCGGGAATCAGCCCCAGCATTTT.

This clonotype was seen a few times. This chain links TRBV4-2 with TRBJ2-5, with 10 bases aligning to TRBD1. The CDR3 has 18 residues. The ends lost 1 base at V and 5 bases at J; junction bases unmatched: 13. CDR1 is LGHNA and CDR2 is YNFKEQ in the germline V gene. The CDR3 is CASSQGLLRQGAGETQYF. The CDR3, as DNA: TGTGCCAGCAGCCAAGGACTCCTTAGACAGGGGGCGGGTGAGACCCAGTACTTC.

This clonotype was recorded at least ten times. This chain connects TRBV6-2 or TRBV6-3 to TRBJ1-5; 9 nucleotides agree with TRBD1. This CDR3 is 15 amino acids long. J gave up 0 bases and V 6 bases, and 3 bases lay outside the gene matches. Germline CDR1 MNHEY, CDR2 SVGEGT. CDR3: CASRRDRASNQPQHF. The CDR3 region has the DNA TGTGCCAGCAGAAGGGACAGGGCTAGCAATCAGCCCCAGCATTTT.

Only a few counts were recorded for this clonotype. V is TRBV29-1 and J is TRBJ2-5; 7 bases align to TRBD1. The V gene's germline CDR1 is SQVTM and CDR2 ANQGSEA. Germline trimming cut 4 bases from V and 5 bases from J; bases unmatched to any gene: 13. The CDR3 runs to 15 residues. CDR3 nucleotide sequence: TGCAGCGTTGTCACCACCCAAAGGGGGCCGGAGACCCAGTACTTC. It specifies CSVVTTQRGPETQYF.

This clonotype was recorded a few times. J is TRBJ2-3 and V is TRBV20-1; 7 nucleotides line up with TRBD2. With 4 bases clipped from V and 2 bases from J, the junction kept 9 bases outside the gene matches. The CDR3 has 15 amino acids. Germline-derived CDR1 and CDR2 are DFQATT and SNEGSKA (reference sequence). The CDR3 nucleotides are TGCAGTGCTACACCCCGAGCGGGGTTCACAGATACGCAGTATTTT. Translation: CSATPRAGFTDTQYF.

CDR3 DNA sequence: TGCAGCGTGGGCGGGACAGGCGGGGAGACCCAGTACTTC. Translating gives CSVGGTGGETQYF. The chain couples TRBV29-1 to TRBJ2-5, with 8 bases that match TRBD1. CDR3 length: 13 residues. CDR1 and CDR2 (germline): SQVTM, ANQGSEA. V dropped 6 bases and J dropped 5; count of bases not matched to a gene: 8.

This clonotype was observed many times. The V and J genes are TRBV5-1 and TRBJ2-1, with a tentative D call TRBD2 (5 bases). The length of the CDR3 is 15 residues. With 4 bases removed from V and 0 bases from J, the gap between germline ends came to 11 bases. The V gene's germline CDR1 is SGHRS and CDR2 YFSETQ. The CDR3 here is CASSRGAASYNEQFF. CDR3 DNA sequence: TGCGCCAGCAGCCGTGGAGCGGCCTCCTACAATGAGCAGTTCTTC.

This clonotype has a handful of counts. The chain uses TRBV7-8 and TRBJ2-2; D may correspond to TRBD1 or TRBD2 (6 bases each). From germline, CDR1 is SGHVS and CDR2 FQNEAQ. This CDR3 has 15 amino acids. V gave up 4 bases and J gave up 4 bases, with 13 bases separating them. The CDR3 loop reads CASSYVSGATGELFF. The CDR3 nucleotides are TGTGCCAGCAGCTACGTTTCGGGGGCCACCGGGGAGCTGTTTTTT.

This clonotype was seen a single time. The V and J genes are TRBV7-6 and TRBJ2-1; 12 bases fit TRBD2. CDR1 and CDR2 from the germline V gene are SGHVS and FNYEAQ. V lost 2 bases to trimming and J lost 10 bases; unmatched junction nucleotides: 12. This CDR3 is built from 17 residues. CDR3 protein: CASSLWASGGAEDEQFF. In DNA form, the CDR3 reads TGTGCCAGCAGCTTATGGGCTAGCGGGGGGGCCGAAGACGAGCAGTTCTTC.

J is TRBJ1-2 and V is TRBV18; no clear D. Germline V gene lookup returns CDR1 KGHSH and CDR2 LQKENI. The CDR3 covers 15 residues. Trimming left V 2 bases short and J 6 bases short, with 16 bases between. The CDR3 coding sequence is TGTGCCAGCTCACCAGCGGGAGATCCTGGGGATGGCTACACCTTC. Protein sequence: CASSPAGDPGDGYTF.

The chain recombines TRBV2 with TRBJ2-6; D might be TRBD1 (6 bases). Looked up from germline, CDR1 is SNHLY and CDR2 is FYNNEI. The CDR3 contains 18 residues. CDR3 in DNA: TGTACCATCGGCTGGACAACAGGGACGATCTCTGGGGCCAACGTCCTGACTTTC. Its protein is CTIGWTTGTISGANVLTF.

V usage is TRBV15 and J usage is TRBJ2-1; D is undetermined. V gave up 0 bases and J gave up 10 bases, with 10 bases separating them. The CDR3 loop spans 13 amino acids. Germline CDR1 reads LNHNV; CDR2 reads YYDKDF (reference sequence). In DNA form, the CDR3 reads TGTGCCACCAGCAGAGAAGAAGAGAGGGAGCAGTTCTTC. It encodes CATSREEEREQFF.

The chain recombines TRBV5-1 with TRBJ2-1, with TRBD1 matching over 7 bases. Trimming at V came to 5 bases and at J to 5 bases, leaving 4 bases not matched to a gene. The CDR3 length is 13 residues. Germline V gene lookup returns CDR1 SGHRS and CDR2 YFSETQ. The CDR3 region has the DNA TGCGCCAGCAGTATGCAGGGGGACAATGAGCAGTTCTTC. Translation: CASSMQGDNEQFF.

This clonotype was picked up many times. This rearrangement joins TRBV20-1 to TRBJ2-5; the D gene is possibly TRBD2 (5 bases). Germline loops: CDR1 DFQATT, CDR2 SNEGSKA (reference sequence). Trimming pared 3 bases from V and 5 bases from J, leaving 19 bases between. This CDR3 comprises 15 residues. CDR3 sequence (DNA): TGCAGTGCTAGGGGGATGGGAGCCCGCGGGGAGACCCAGTACTTC. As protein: CSARGMGARGETQYF.

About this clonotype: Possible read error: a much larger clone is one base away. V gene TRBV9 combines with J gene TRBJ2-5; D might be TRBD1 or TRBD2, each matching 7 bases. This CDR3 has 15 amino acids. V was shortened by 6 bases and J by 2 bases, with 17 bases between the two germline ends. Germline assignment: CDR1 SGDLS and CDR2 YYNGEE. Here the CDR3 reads CASTQGGHLQETQYF. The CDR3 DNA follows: TGTGCCAGCACCCAGGGGGGGCACCTACAAGAGACCCAGTACTTC.

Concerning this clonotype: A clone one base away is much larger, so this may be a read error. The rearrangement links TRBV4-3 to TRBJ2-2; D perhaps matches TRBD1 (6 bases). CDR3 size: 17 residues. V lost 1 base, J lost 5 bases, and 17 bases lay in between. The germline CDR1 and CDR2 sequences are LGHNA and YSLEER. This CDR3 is CASSQGQDFVRTGELFF. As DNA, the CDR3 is TGCGCCAGCAGCCAAGGACAGGATTTCGTCCGTACCGGGGAGCTGTTTTTT.

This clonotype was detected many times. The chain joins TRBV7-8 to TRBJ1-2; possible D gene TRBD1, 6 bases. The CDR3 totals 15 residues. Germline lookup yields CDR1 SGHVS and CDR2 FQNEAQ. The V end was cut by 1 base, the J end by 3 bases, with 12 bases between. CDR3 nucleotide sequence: TGTGCCAGCAGCTTAGAAATACAGGGAGACTATGGCTACACCTTC. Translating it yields CASSLEIQGDYGYTF.

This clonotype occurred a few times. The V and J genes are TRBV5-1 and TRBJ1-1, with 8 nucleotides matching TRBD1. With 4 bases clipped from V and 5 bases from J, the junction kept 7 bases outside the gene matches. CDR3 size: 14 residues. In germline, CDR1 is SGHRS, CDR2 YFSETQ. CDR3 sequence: CASSHRGGETEAFF. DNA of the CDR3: TGCGCCAGCAGCCACAGGGGGGGTGAGACTGAAGCTTTCTTT.

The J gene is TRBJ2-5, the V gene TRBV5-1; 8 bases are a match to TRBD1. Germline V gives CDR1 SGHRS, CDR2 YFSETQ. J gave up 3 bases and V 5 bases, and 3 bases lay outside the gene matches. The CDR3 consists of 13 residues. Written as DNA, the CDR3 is TGCGCCAGCAGGGACAGGGTGGAAGAGACCCAGTACTTC. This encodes CASRDRVEETQYF. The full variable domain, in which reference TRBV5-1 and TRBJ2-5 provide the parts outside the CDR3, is KAGVTQTPRYLIKTRGQQVTLSCSPISGHRSVSWYQQTPGQGLQFLFEYFSETQRNKGNFPGRFSGRQFSNSRSEMNVSTLELGDSALYLCASRDRVEETQYFGPGTRLLVL.

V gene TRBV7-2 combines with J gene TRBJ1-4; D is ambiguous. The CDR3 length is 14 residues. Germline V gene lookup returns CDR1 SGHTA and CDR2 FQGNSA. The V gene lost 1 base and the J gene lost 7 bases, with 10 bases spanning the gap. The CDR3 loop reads CASSLVSGSEKLFF. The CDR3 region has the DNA TGTGCCAGCAGCTTAGTATCGGGGAGTGAAAAACTGTTTTTT. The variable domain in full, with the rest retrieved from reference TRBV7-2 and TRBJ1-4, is GAGVSQSPSNKVTEKGKDVELRCDPISGHTALYWYRQSLGQGLEFLIYFQGNSAPDKSGLPSDRFSAERTGGSVSTLTIQRTQQEDSAVYLCASSLVSGSEKLFFGSGTQLSVL.